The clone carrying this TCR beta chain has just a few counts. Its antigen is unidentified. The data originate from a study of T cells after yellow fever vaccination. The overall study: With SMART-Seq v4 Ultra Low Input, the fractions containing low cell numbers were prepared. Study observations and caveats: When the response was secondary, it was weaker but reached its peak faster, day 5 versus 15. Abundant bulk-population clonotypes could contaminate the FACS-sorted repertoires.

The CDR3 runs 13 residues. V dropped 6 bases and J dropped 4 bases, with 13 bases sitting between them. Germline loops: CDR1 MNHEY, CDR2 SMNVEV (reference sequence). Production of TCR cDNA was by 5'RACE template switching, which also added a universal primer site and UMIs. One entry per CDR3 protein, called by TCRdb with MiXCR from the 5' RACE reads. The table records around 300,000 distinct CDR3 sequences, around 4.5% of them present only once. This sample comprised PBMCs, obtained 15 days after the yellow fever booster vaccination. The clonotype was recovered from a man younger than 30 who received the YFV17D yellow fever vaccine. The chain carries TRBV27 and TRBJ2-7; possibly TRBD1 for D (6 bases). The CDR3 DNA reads TGTGCCAGCAGGGACGAACAGGGTTACGAGCAGTACTTC. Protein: CASRDEQGYEQYF.